Presented here are 10 T cell receptor beta chains from one specimen sequenced in a study of T cell responses to AZD1222 COVID-19 vaccine. Here immunoSEQ multiplex PCR was the method, and the copy in TCRdb shows in-frame clones only, minus some. This table has around 130,000 clones, 75% to 90% appearing once. Specimen: peripheral blood, collected on day 0 of AZD1222 vaccination. The receptor source for this set is an adult in good health.

Points on this clone: Compared with germline, one end of the junction differs, possibly owing to a read error. CDR3 in amino acids: CANSPTGQVYQPQHF. CDR3 sequence (DNA): TGTGCCAACTCACCGACGGGACAGGTCTATCAGCCCCAGCATTTT. The V call is TRBV18, the J call TRBJ1-5; 8 bases line up with TRBD1. Germline CDR1 reads KGHSH; CDR2 reads LQKENI. The CDR3 extends over 15 amino acids. Drawing the rest from reference TRBV18 and TRBJ1-5, the complete variable domain is NAGVMQNPRHLVRRRGQEARLRCSPMKGHSHVYWYRQLPEEGLKFMVYLQKENIIDESGMPKERFSAEFPKEGPSILRIQQVVRGDSAAYFCANSPTGQVYQPQHFGDGTRLSIL.

The chain has TRBV5-8 and TRBJ2-7; D gene ambiguous. The CDR3 runs to 13 residues. Germline CDR1 SGHTS, CDR2 YDEGEE. Deletions cut 5 bases from V and 3 bases from J, with 12 bases between. The DNA of the CDR3 is TGTGCCAGCAGTTTACCGTCGGGCTACGAGCAGTACTTC. This encodes CASSLPSGYEQYF.

The V call is TRBV30, the J call TRBJ2-1; TRBD2 aligns across 8 bases. This CDR3 spans 13 amino acids. CDR1 is GTSNPN and CDR2 is SVGIG in the germline V gene (reference sequence). V dropped 2 bases and J dropped 3; count of bases not matched to a gene: 0. The CDR3 here is CAWSSGGYNEQFF. The CDR3 nucleotides read TGTGCCTGGAGTAGCGGGGGCTACAATGAGCAGTTCTTC.

This sequence joins TRBV11-2 and TRBJ1-3; no clear D. The CDR3 consists of 16 residues. V was clipped by 3 bases and J by 0 bases, with 12 bases between them. Germline lookup yields CDR1 SGHAT and CDR2 FQNNGV. The CDR3 DNA follows: TGTGCCAGCAGCTTTTTACATGACTTCTCTGGAAACACCATATATTTT. Residues: CASSFLHDFSGNTIYF. The whole variable domain, remainder taken from reference TRBV11-2 and TRBJ1-3, is EAGVAQSPRYKIIEKRQSVAFWCNPISGHATLYWYQQILGQGPKLLIQFQNNGVVDDSQLPKDRFSAERLKGVDSTLKIQPAKLEDSAVYLCASSFLHDFSGNTIYFGEGSWLTVV.

This clone was seen a few times. This chain's CDR3 is CASSLPGQGTRETQYF. In nucleotides, the CDR3 is TGTGCCAGCAGCTTACCGGGACAGGGGACGAGGGAGACCCAGTACTTC. The rearrangement links TRBV5-6 to TRBJ2-5, with 10 bases matching TRBD1. V gave up 2 bases and J gave up 5 bases; unmatched junction bases: 9. CDR3 length: 16 amino acids. Per the germline V gene, CDR1 is SGHDT and CDR2 is YYEEEE. Combining the CDR3 with reference TRBV5-6 and TRBJ2-5 gives the whole variable domain DAGVTQSPTHLIKTRGQQVTLRCSPKSGHDTVSWYQQALGQGPQFIFQYYEEEERQRGNFPDRFSGHQFPNYSSELNVNALLLGDSALYLCASSLPGQGTRETQYFGPGTRLLVL.

The chain uses TRBV14 and TRBJ2-5; no reliable D call. CDR3 size: 13 residues. V dropped 1 base and J dropped 2 bases, with 5 bases sitting between them. Per the germline V gene, CDR1 is SGHDN and CDR2 is FVKESK. CDR3 bases: TGTGCCAGCAGCCAAGTCCTACAAGAGACCCAGTACTTC. Its protein is CASSQVLQETQYF.

The chain has TRBV10-1 and TRBJ2-7; a weak D match, TRBD2 (6 bases). The V gene lost 3 bases and the J gene lost 2 bases, with 17 bases spanning the gap. Germline V CDR1 and CDR2: WNHNN, SYGVQD (reference sequence). There are 16 residues in the CDR3. CDR3 DNA: TGCGCCAGCAGTGAAATCGGGAGAGAAGAACCCTACGAGCAGTACTTC. Protein product: CASSEIGREEPYEQYF.

This chain connects TRBV6-5 to TRBJ1-4, with D possibly being TRBD1 (5 bases). The CDR3 sequence is 15 residues long. CDR1 and CDR2 (germline): MNHEY, SVGAGI. V was pared by 5 bases and J by 0 bases, with 10 bases between. This chain's CDR3 is CASSPRDPTNEKLFF. The CDR3 DNA reads TGTGCCAGCAGTCCCCGGGACCCAACTAATGAAAAACTGTTTTTT.

This chain links TRBV2 with TRBJ1-5, with TRBD1 matching 7 bases. This CDR3 is 15 amino acids long. Losses at the gene ends were 8 bases for V and 0 bases for J; bases not matched to a gene: 7. The germline gives CDR1 SNHLY, CDR2 FYNNEI. In DNA form, the CDR3 reads TGTGCCAGCTGCGGGACAGTTAATAGCAATCAGCCCCAGCATTTT. It yields the protein CASCGTVNSNQPQHF.

The rearrangement uses TRBV28 and TRBJ1-5; 8 bases match TRBD1. Germline CDR1 MDHEN, CDR2 SYDVKM. With V trimmed by 2 bases and J by 0 bases, 3 bases remained unmatched. CDR3 length: 16 residues. The CDR3 sequence: CASSLPQGVSNQPQHF. In DNA form, the CDR3 reads TGTGCCAGCAGTTTACCACAGGGGGTTAGCAATCAGCCCCAGCATTTT.